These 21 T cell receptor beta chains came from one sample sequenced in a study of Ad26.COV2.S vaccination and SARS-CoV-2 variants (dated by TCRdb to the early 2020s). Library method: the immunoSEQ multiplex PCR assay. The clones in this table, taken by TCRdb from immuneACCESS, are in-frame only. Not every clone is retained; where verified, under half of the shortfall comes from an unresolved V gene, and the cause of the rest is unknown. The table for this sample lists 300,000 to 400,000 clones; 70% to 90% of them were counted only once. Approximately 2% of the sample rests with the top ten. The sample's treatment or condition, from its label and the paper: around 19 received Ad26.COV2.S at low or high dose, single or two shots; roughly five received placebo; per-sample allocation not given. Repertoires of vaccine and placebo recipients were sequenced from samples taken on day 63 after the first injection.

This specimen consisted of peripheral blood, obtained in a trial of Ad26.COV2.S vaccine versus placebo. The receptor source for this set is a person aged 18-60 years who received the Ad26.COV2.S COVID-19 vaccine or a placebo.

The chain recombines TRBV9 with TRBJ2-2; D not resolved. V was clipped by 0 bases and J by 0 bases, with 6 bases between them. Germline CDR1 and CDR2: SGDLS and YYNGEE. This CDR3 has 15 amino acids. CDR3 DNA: TGTGCCAGCAGCGTAGTTTCTTCGAACACCGGGGAGCTGTTTTTT. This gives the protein CASSVVSSNTGELFF.

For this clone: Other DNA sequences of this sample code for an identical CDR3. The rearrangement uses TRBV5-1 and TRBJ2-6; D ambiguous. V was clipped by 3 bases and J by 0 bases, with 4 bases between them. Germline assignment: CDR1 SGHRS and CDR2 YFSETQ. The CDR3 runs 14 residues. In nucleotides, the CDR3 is TGCGCCAGCAGCTCCGGCTCTGGGGCCAACGTCCTGACTTTC. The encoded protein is CASSSGSGANVLTF.

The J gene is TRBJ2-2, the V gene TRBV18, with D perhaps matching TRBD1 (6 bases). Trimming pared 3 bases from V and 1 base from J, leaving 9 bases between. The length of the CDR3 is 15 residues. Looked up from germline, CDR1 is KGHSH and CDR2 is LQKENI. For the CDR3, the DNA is TGTGCCAGCTCACCCGACAGGCAGAACACCGGGGAGCTGTTTTTT. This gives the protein CASSPDRQNTGELFF.

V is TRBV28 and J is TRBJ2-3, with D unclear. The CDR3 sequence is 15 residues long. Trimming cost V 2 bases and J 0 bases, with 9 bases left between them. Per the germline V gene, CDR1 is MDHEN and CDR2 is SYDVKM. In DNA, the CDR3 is TGTGCCAGCAGTTTAGGTGTCAGAAGCACAGATACGCAGTATTTT. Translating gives CASSLGVRSTDTQYF.

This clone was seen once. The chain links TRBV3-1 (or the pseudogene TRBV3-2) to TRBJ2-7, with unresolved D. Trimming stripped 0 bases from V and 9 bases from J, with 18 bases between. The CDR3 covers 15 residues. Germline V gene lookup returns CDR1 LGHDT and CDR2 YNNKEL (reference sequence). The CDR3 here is CASSQDSLDPRLQYF. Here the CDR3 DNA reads TGTGCCAGCAGCCAAGATTCCCTGGACCCCCGGTTGCAGTACTTC.

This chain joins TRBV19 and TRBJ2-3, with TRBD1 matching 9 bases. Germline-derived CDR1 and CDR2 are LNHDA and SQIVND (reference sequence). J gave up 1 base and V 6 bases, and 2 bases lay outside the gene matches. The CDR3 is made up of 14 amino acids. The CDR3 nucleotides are TGTGCCAGTAGGCGGACAGGGGGCACAGATACGCAGTATTTT. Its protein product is CASRRTGGTDTQYF.

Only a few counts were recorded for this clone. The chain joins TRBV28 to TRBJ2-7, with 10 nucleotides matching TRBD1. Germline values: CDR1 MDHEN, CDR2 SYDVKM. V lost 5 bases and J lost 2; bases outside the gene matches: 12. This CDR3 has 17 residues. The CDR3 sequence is CASSPPRGQGPPYEQYF. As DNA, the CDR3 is TGTGCCAGCAGTCCTCCCAGGGGACAGGGGCCCCCCTACGAGCAGTACTTC.

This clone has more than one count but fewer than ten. The CDR3 nucleotides read TGTGCCAGCAGGACAGCGATGAACACTGAAGCTTTCTTT. Translation: CASRTAMNTEAFF. The V call is TRBV28, the J call TRBJ1-1, with TRBD1 as a possible D gene (5 bases). Germline V gene sequence: CDR1 MDHEN, CDR2 SYDVKM. CDR3 size: 13 residues. Trimming left V 6 bases short and J 0 bases short, with 8 bases between.

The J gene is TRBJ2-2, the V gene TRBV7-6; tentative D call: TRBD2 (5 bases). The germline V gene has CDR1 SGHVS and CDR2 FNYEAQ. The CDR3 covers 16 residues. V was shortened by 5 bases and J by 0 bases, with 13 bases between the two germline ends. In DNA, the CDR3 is TGTGCCAGCAGCCCAAGAGCGGTACCGAACACCGGGGAGCTGTTTTTT. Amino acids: CASSPRAVPNTGELFF.

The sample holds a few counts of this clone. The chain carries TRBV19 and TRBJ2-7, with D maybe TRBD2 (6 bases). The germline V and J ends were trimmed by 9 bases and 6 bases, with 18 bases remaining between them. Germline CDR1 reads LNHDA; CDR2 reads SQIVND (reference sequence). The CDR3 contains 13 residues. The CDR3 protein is CASTPGEGIEQYF. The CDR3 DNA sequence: TGTGCCAGCACCCCGGGAGAAGGGATCGAGCAGTACTTC.

For the CDR3, the DNA is TGTGCCAGTAGCCAAGCCTACAATGAGCAGTTCTTC. Its protein product is CASSQAYNEQFF. The chain recombines TRBV19 with TRBJ2-1; D ambiguous. V lost 6 bases to trimming and J lost 2 bases, with 5 bases between them. Germline-derived CDR1 and CDR2 are LNHDA and SQIVND (reference sequence). CDR3 length: 12 residues.

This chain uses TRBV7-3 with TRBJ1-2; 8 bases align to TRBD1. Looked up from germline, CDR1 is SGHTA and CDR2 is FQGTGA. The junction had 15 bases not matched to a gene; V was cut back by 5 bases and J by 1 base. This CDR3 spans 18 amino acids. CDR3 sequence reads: CASSPPRQGKVGNYGYTF. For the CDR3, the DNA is TGTGCCAGCAGCCCTCCGAGACAGGGGAAGGTAGGTAACTATGGCTACACCTTC.

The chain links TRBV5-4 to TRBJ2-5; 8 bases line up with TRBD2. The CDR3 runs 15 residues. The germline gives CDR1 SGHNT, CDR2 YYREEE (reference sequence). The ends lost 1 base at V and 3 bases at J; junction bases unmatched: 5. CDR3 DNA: TGTGCCAGCAGCTTGCAACGGGGGGGCGAAGAGACCCAGTACTTC. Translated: CASSLQRGGEETQYF.

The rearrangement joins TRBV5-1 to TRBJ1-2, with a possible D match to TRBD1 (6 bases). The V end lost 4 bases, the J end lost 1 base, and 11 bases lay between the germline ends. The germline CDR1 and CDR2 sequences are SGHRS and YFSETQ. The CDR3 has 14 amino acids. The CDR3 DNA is TGCGCCAGCAGCCCCGGACAGATTAACTATGGCTACACCTTC. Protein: CASSPGQINYGYTF.

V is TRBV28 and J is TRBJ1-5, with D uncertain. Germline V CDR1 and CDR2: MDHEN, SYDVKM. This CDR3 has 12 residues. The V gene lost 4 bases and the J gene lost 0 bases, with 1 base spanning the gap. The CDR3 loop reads CASSYSNQPQHF. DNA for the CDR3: TGTGCCAGCAGTTATAGCAATCAGCCCCAGCATTTT.

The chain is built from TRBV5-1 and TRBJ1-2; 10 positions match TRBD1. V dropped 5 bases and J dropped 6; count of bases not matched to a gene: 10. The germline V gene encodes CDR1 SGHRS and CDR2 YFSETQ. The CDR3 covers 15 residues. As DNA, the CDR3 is TGCGCCAGCAGTTCATCCGGGACAGGGGTTGATGGCTACACCTTC. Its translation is CASSSSGTGVDGYTF.

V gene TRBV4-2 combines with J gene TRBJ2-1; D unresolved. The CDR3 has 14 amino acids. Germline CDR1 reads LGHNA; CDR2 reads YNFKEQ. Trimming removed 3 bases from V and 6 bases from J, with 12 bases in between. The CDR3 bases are TGTGCCAGCAGCCACCTAGGCAGCCGCAATGAGCAGTTCTTC. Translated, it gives CASSHLGSRNEQFF.

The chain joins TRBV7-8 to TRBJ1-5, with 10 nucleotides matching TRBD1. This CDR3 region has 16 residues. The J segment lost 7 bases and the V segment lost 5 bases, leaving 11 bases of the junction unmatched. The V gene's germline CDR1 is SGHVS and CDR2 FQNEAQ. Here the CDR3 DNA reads TGTGCCAGCAGCCCCGTCCGGGACAGGGGAAGCCAGCCCCAGCATTTT. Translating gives CASSPVRDRGSQPQHF.

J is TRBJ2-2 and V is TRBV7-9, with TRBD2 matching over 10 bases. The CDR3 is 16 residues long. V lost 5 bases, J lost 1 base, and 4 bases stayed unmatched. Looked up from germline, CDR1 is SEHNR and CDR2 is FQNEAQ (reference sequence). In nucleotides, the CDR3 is TGTGCCAGCAGCCCAAGACTAGCGGGGAACACCGGGGAGCTGTTTTTT. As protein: CASSPRLAGNTGELFF.

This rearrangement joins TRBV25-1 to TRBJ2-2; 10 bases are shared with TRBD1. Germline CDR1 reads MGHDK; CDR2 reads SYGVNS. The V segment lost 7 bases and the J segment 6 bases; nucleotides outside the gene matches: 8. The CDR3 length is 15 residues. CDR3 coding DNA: TGTGCCAGCATATCGGGACAGGGGCTAGCCGGGGAGCTGTTTTTT. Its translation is CASISGQGLAGELFF.

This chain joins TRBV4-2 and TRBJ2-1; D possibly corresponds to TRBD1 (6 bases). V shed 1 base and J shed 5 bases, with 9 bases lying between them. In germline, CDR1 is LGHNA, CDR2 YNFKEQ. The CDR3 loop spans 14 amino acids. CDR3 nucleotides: TGTGCCAGCAGCCAAGGGGACACTGACAATGAGCAGTTCTTC. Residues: CASSQGDTDNEQFF.